These T cell receptor beta chains were read from a single sample in a study of blood T cell repertoires in COVID-19. TCRdb's copy holds only in-frame clones and misses some; the assay was immunoSEQ multiplex PCR. This table holds some 240,000 clones, more than 75% found once. Material for sequencing was peripheral blood. These receptors came from a woman aged 55-70 years with active or convalescent COVID-19. Both conserved end residues are part of each CDR3. D genes are given only for firm matches. For some rows the clone size is stated as once, few or many, or as a class when expanded; others skip it.

clone_size,cdr3_length,v_call,j_call,d_call,cdr3_nt,cdr3_aa
few,16,TRBV30,TRBJ2-7,TRBD2,TGTGCCTGGACCGGAGGTAGCGGGCGAGGGACTTACGAGCAGTACTTC,CAWTGGSGRGTYEQYF
NA,11,TRBV28,TRBJ2-7,NA,TGTGCCAGCAGTTTCTCTAGAGGGCAGTACTTC,CASSFSRGQYF
NA,15,TRBV27,TRBJ2-1,TRBD2,TGTGCCAGCACCGATTCTAGCGGGGGGGCGTATGAGCAGTTCTTC,CASTDSSGGAYEQFF
NA,13,TRBV27,TRBJ2-7,TRBD2,TGTGCCAGCAGTTTACAGCGGGAGGGGAGGTTATACTTC,CASSLQREGRLYF
NA,16,TRBV28,TRBJ1-6,TRBD1,TGTGCCAGCAGTATCTCAGGACAGGGCTTGAGTTCACCCCTCCACTTT,CASSISGQGLSSPLHF
NA,15,TRBV19,TRBJ1-1,NA,TGTGCCAGTACCTTTGGACAGACAGGGAACACTGAAGCTTTCTTT,CASTFGQTGNTEAFF
NA,18,TRBV4-3,TRBJ2-3,NA,TGCGCCAGCAGCCAAGACCCGAGAAGGGCGAGGGCCACAGATACGCAGTATTTT,CASSQDPRRARATDTQYF
NA,16,TRBV2,TRBJ2-2,TRBD1,TGTGCCAGCAAAAAAGGGGACAGCTTGAACACCGGGGAGCTGTTTTTT,CASKKGDSLNTGELFF
NA,15,TRBV19,TRBJ2-1,NA,TGTGCCAGTAGTCATCCCGTTGAGGTCTACAATGAGCAGTTCTTC,CASSHPVEVYNEQFF
NA,14,TRBV19,TRBJ1-6,TRBD1,TGTGCCAGTAGCACCGGACAGGGGGGTTCACCCCTCCACTTT,CASSTGQGGSPLHF